The T cell receptor (beta chain) under discussion was sequenced for a study of T cells in Graves' hyperthyroidism and ophthalmopathy (dated by TCRdb to between 2018 and 2021). As for the study more broadly: Peripheral blood was collected at initial diagnosis, before any treatment. The 90 or so discovery patients were randomly split 7:3 into training and test sets. To identify distinguishing TCR V-J signatures, a discovery cohort of 90 to 100 patients was used, comprising 40 to 45 with Graves' ophthalmopathy and some 57 with stable Graves' hyperthyroidism. TCR Vbeta CDR3 sequencing of approximately 140 peripheral blood samples (roughly 43 ophthalmopathy, 70 to 85 hyperthyroidism and approximately 17 progressor patients) is reported in the paper. Whether ophthalmopathy could be predicted prospectively was tested in an independent validation cohort made up of about 18 hyperthyroidism patients plus 17 patients who later progressed to ophthalmopathy. Following sampling, methimazole starting at 30 mg daily was given to hyperthyroidism patients, and high-dose intravenous methylprednisolone was given to ophthalmopathy patients. In addition, the study compared T-cell repertoires in thyroid tissue and in blood from about six Graves' hyperthyroidism patients. Overall study outcomes, separate from this receptor: Most expanded thyroid clonotypes (frequency above 0.001) were also detected in blood, suggesting blood repertoires may reflect thyroid immune responses. In validation, the model predicted progression to ophthalmopathy with 55% to 71% sensitivity and around 72% specificity, a median of 6.5 months before onset. A model built on a 13 V-J signature distinguished ophthalmopathy from stable hyperthyroidism, reaching about 88% sensitivity and under 84% specificity in cross-validation and 80%/75% in testing. Sample size was not statistically predetermined, and blinding of investigators to group allocation was not performed.

This clonotype came up a few times. Its antigen specificity is not known. No much larger clonotype is one base removed from it; base qualities were not supplied. A patient counted as having stable Graves' hyperthyroidism if no progression to ophthalmopathy occurred over 18 months of follow-up. Hyperthyroidism patients were newly diagnosed, had a disease duration of under 2 months, and were aged 18 to 65 years. Patients with uncontrolled infections, other autoimmune diseases, pregnancy or lactation were excluded. Diagnoses were established on the basis of clinical symptoms, serum thyroxine and TRAb, thyroid ultrasound, and orbital computed tomography. Ficoll-Paque density gradient centrifugation was used to isolate PBMCs from about 10 ml of fresh peripheral blood. Trizol reagent was used to extract total RNA, and RNA quality was then checked on an Agilent 2100 Bioanalyzer. TCR beta CDR3 regions were amplified from RNA transcripts. The first round of RT-PCR for the TCR CDR3 was performed with the HTBI primer set and the Qiagen OneStep RT-PCR kit. A second multiplex PCR round built the libraries, followed by size selection and purification. The libraries were sequenced on an Illumina HiSeq2000 using paired-end 100 bp reads. On the authors' methods: Raw data were processed with SOAPnuke, discarding reads with adapters, uncalled bases, mean Phred below 15, or no exact constant-primer or identifier match. COPE v1.2.5 was used to merge high-quality paired reads, and clonotypes were defined as unique nucleotide sequences. MiTCR v1.1 was used to align clonotypes to the IMGT TRBV, TRBD and TRBJ reference segments. Analysis was restricted to V-J combinations with a frequency above 0.0001, which covered about 99% of repertoires. A TCS score was defined as the ratio between F50 (clonal expansion) and ExV (chaos), using BLOSUM62-based TCRdist between CDR3 peptides within each V-J. Welch's t-statistics and random forest reduced 500 to 550 V-J features to 10 to 15, which were used in a naive Bayes classifier (R e1071). Through fastp at Q25 and MiXCR, TCRdb rebuilt clones from the public reads, retaining in-frame beta chains. One record per CDR3 amino acid sequence lists the most common genes and DNA. TCRdb, not the authors, supplied the V and J calls. The sample includes more than 450,000 distinct CDR3 sequences, with 12% to 15% observed a single time. The top ten constitute approximately 15% of the sample.

CDR1 and CDR2, per the germline V gene, are SGHDT and YYEEEE. The CDR3 has 16 amino acids, counting the end cysteine and phenylalanine. The read is trimmed to its CDR3 DNA, 48 bases read in frame from base 1. The V end gives up 4 bases and the J end 4 bases, leaving 10 bases in the junction not matched to a gene. The sequencing input was blood. This TCR was sampled from a woman aged 40 to 49 with Graves' hyperthyroidism. This sequence uses TRBV5-6 and TRBJ2-1; TRBD2 lines up with 8 middle nucleotides. The sequenced DNA is TGTGCCAGCAGCGCGCGGGGGGTATCAAATTACAATGAGCAGTTCTTC. Protein translation: CASSARGVSNYNEQFF.